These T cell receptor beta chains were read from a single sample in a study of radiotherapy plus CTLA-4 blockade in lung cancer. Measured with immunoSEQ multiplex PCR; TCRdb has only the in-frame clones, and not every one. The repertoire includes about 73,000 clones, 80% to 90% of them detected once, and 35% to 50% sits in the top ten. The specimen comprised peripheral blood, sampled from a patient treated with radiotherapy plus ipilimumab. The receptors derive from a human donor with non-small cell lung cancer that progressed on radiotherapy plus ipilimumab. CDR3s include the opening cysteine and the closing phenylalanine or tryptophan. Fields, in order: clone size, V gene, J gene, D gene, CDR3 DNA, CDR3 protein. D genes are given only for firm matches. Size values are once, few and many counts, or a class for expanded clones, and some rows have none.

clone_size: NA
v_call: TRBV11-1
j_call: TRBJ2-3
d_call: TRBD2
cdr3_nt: TGTGCCAGCAGCCCGGGACTAGCGGGAGTTCCTGGCACAGATACGCAGTATTTT
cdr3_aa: CASSPGLAGVPGTDTQYF

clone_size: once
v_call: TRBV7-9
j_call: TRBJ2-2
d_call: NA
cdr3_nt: TGTGCCAGCAGCCTCATCAGGGCTACTCCTTCGGGGGAGCTGTTTTTT
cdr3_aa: CASSLIRATPSGELFF

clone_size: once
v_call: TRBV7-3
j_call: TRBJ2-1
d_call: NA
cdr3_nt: TGTGCCAGCACCCCGGGTCCTTACAATGAGCAGTTCTTC
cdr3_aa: CASTPGPYNEQFF

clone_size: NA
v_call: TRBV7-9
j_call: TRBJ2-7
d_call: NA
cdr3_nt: TGTGCCAGCAGCTGGGGGACCTACGAGCAGTACTTC
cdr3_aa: CASSWGTYEQYF

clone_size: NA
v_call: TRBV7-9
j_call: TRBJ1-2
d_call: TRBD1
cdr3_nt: TGTGCCAGCAGCCCAGGACAGGGGGCTTATGGCTACACCTTC
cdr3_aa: CASSPGQGAYGYTF

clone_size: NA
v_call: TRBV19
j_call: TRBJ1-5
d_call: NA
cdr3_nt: TGTGCCAGTAGTGGCCAGGGCCGAAATCAGCCCCAGCATTTT
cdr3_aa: CASSGQGRNQPQHF

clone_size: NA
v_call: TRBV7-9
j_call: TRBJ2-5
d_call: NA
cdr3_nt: TGTGCCAGCAGCCCCGTGGGGGGACAAGAGACCCAGTACTTC
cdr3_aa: CASSPVGGQETQYF

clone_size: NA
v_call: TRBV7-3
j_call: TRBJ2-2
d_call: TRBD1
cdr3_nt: TGTGCCAGCAGGTTAACAGGGGTGAGCACCGGGGAGCTGTTTTTT
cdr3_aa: CASRLTGVSTGELFF

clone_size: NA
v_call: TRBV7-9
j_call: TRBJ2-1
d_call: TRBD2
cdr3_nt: TGTGCCAGCAGCTTTCCGGGAGGGGCGCAGTTCTTC
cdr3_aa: CASSFPGGAQFF

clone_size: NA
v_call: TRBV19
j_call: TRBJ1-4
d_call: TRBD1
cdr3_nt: TGTGCCAGTAGTGCTCCGGGACAGACTGCAACTAATGAAAAACTGTTTTTT
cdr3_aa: CASSAPGQTATNEKLFF

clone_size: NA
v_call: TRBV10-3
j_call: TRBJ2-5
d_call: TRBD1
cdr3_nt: TGTGCCACCAGGGACAGGGAAGAGACCCAGTACTTC
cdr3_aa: CATRDREETQYF

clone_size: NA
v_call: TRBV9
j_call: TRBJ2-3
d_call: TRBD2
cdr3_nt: TGTGCCAGCAGACCTTCCGGGACTAGCGGGAGAGGGGGCACAGATACGCAGTATTTT
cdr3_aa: CASRPSGTSGRGGTDTQYF

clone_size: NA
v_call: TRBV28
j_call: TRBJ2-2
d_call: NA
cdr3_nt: TGTGCCAGCAGTTTATCCTTCAGGGTTGGTTGGACCGGGGAGCTGTTTTTT
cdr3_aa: CASSLSFRVGWTGELFF

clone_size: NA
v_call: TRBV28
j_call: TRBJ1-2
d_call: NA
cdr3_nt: TGTGCCAGCACCCCTACCGGGGGCTTCTATGGCTACACCTTC
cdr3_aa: CASTPTGGFYGYTF

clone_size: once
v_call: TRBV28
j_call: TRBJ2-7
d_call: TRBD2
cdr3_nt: TGTGCCAGCAGTATTGCGGGAGAGCACGAGCAGTACTTC
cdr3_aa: CASSIAGEHEQYF

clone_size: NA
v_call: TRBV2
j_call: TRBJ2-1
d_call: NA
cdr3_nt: TGTGCCAGCAGCCCCGGTTGGGCGGGAAGGCAGTTCTTC
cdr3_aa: CASSPGWAGRQFF